These 21 T cell receptor beta chains were sequenced from one sample in a study of T cells in localized non-small cell lung cancer (dated by TCRdb to the early 2020s). To prepare the library, the immunoSEQ multiplex PCR assay was applied. TCRdb took over this immuneACCESS table, retaining in-frame rearrangements with V and J assigned. Such tables are incomplete; in checked studies, under half of the missing clones stem from an unresolved V gene, and the remainder is unexplained. The sample table shows 30,000 or so clones, and 87% are seen once. The ten largest clones capture about 7% of the sample. Sample: peripheral blood, taken before any cancer treatment. All receptors derive from an older male donor with stage I lung adenocarcinoma.

V and J are TRBV28 and TRBJ1-2, with TRBD1 matching over 7 bases. The CDR3 is made up of 14 amino acids. Germline V CDR1 and CDR2: MDHEN, SYDVKM. The V segment lost 5 bases and the J segment 2 bases; nucleotides outside the gene matches: 5. CDR3 in DNA: TGTGCCAGCAGTCAAACGACAGGGAACTATGGCTACACCTTC. Its translation: CASSQTTGNYGYTF.

The V and J genes are TRBV19 and TRBJ2-5; 9 bases are a match to TRBD1. Germline trimming cut 6 bases from V and 4 bases from J; bases unmatched to any gene: 3. Per the germline V gene, CDR1 is LNHDA and CDR2 is SQIVND (reference sequence). This CDR3 has 13 amino acids. CDR3 amino acids: CASRLTGGETQYF. Written as DNA, the CDR3 is TGTGCCAGTAGACTGACAGGGGGAGAGACCCAGTACTTC.

The gene calls are TRBV6-5 and TRBJ1-5; 9 nucleotides line up with TRBD1. V was pared by 10 bases and J by 6 bases, with 7 bases of the junction left unmatched. The CDR3 is 13 residues long. Germline CDR1 is MNHEY and CDR2 is SVGAGI. The CDR3 DNA sequence: TGTGCCACCCGGGACAGGGCGGGTCAGCCCCAGCATTTT. This sequence encodes CATRDRAGQPQHF.

This rearrangement joins TRBV6-6 to TRBJ1-6; possible D gene TRBD1, 6 bases. The V end was cut by 8 bases, the J end by 6 bases, with 17 bases between. Germline V lookup: CDR1 MNHNY, CDR2 SVGAGI (reference sequence). The CDR3 is made up of 15 amino acids. The CDR3 region is CASLDRDSFNSPLHF. The CDR3 DNA follows: TGTGCCAGCCTGGACAGAGACTCATTTAATTCACCCCTCCACTTT.

This chain connects TRBV27 to TRBJ1-1; 8 nucleotides match TRBD1. The CDR3 length is 13 residues. Trimming removed 6 bases from V and 4 bases from J; junction bases left unmatched: 4. CDR1 is MNHEY, CDR2 SMNVEV, per germline (reference sequence). CDR3 sequence (DNA): TGTGCCAGCAGCCTCGACAGGGGCACTGAAGCTTTCTTT. Its protein is CASSLDRGTEAFF.

A single count supports this clone. This chain links TRBV7-2 with TRBJ2-3; weak D call: TRBD2 (7 bases). The CDR3 consists of 17 residues. The germline V gene encodes CDR1 SGHTA and CDR2 FQGNSA. Trimming shortened V by 1 base and J by 1 base, and 15 bases separated the two germline ends. Here the CDR3 DNA reads TGTGCCAGCAGCTTAGTGGGGGGGCCGGGAGGCACAGATACGCAGTATTTT. Translated: CASSLVGGPGGTDTQYF.

This chain links TRBV6-6 with TRBJ2-6; the D is unclear. Trimming cost V 7 bases and J 0 bases, with 4 bases left between them. CDR1 is MNHNY, CDR2 SVGAGI, per germline (reference sequence). The CDR3 has 13 amino acids. The CDR3 nucleotides are TGTGCCAGCACCAACTCTGGGGCCAACGTCCTGACTTTC. Amino acid sequence: CASTNSGANVLTF.

V is TRBV5-1 and J is TRBJ2-7; D not certain. CDR3 length: 14 residues. CDR1 is SGHRS, CDR2 YFSETQ, per germline. Trimming pared 5 bases from V and 0 bases from J, leaving 12 bases between. CDR3 nucleotides: TGCGCCAGCAGGCCAGCACCCAGCTCCTACGAGCAGTACTTC. Encoded protein: CASRPAPSSYEQYF. Full variable domain (outside the CDR3, taken from reference TRBV5-1 and TRBJ2-7): KAGVTQTPRYLIKTRGQQVTLSCSPISGHRSVSWYQQTPGQGLQFLFEYFSETQRNKGNFPGRFSGRQFSNSRSEMNVSTLELGDSALYLCASRPAPSSYEQYFGPGTRLTVT.

The V and J genes are TRBV19 and TRBJ2-7; D might be TRBD1 or TRBD2, each matching 5 bases. The ends were cut back, 1 base at V and 2 bases at J, with 9 bases in the middle. The CDR3 is made up of 14 amino acids. Per germline, CDR1 LNHDA and CDR2 SQIVND (reference sequence). CDR3 amino acids: CASSIGEGPYEQYF. The CDR3 coding sequence is TGTGCCAGTAGTATAGGCGAGGGGCCCTACGAGCAGTACTTC.

On this clone itself: Other DNA sequences in this specimen translate into the identical CDR3. The chain couples TRBV18 to TRBJ2-5; D ambiguous. Germline CDR1 KGHSH, CDR2 LQKENI. This CDR3 comprises 13 residues. Trimming removed 0 bases at V and 3 bases at J, with 5 bases between. CDR3 protein: CASSPPGEETQYF. The CDR3 nucleotides read TGTGCCAGCTCACCACCCGGTGAAGAGACCCAGTACTTC.

The chain links TRBV9 to TRBJ2-7; D ambiguous. The CDR3 covers 15 residues. V lost 0 bases and J 0 bases, leaving 10 bases between the germline ends. Germline V lookup: CDR1 SGDLS, CDR2 YYNGEE. This chain's CDR3 is CASSVAPTVSYEQYF. CDR3 in DNA: TGTGCCAGCAGCGTAGCTCCGACCGTCTCCTACGAGCAGTACTTC.

The chain joins TRBV27 to TRBJ2-6, with D tentatively TRBD1 (6 bases). Trimming took 2 bases from V and 0 from J, leaving 11 bases between them. Germline CDR1 and CDR2: MNHEY and SMNVEV (reference sequence). The CDR3 has 17 residues. The CDR3 protein is CASSLMGASSGANVLTF. The CDR3 DNA sequence: TGTGCCAGCAGTTTAATGGGGGCCAGCTCTGGGGCCAACGTCCTGACTTTC.

The rearrangement joins TRBV7-2 to TRBJ2-1; 11 bases align to TRBD2. The germline V gene has CDR1 SGHTA and CDR2 FQGNSA. V shed 4 bases and J 7 bases; nucleotides not matched to a gene: 18. CDR3 length: 19 residues. The CDR3 loop reads CASSSHLVAGGPVENEQFF. In DNA, the CDR3 is TGTGCCAGCAGCTCCCATTTGGTAGCGGGGGGGCCGGTTGAAAATGAGCAGTTCTTC.

This rearrangement joins TRBV6-5 to TRBJ2-7; no clear D gene. The V and J ends lost 5 bases and 7 bases respectively, with 9 bases between them. Germline V CDR1 and CDR2: MNHEY, SVGAGI. The CDR3 runs 11 residues. In nucleotides, the CDR3 is TGTGCCAGCAGTCCCTTAGGGGAGCAGTACTTC. It specifies CASSPLGEQYF.

The J gene is TRBJ1-2, the V gene TRBV7-2, with D perhaps matching TRBD1 (5 bases). Germline CDR1 is SGHTA and CDR2 is FQGNSA. Trimming left V 0 bases short and J 4 bases short, with 9 bases between. CDR3 length: 14 amino acids. The CDR3 loop is CASSLAGQGYGYTF. As DNA, the CDR3 is TGTGCCAGCAGCTTAGCTGGGCAGGGCTATGGCTACACCTTC.

V is TRBV9 and J is TRBJ2-6; D gene ambiguous. The CDR3 has 17 amino acids. CDR1 and CDR2 (germline): SGDLS, YYNGEE. The V gene lost 4 bases and the J gene lost 4 bases, with 18 bases spanning the gap. Here the CDR3 reads CASSPLNWAAGANVLTF. The DNA of the CDR3 is TGTGCCAGCAGCCCGCTGAACTGGGCAGCAGGGGCCAACGTCCTGACTTTC.

This chain connects TRBV6-1 to TRBJ1-1, with D perhaps TRBD1 (6 bases). The CDR3 runs 15 residues. The germline CDR1 and CDR2 sequences are MNHNS and SASEGT. V was pared by 6 bases and J by 5 bases, with 19 bases between. The CDR3 bases are TGTGCCAGCAGAAGGGGATTACAGGGTAGTACTGAAGCTTTCTTT. Translation gives CASRRGLQGSTEAFF.

The genes are TRBV28 and TRBJ1-6, with D possibly TRBD1 on 6 matching bases. CDR3 length: 14 amino acids. Germline CDR1 and CDR2: MDHEN and SYDVKM. V was clipped by 6 bases and J by 7 bases, with 13 bases between them. CDR3 residues: CASRQGGYNSPLHF. DNA for the CDR3: TGTGCCAGCAGACAGGGTGGGTACAATTCACCCCTCCACTTT. Filled out from reference TRBV28 and TRBJ1-6, the complete variable domain reads DVKVTQSSRYLVKRTGEKVFLECVQDMDHENMFWYRQDPGLGLRLIYFSYDVKMKEKGDIPEGYSVSREKKERFSLILESASTNQTSMYLCASRQGGYNSPLHFGNGTRLTVT.

V and J are TRBV6-1 and TRBJ1-4; 8 bases agree with TRBD1. CDR3 size: 15 residues. Germline V gives CDR1 MNHNS, CDR2 SASEGT. V gave up 8 bases and J gave up 14 bases; unmatched junction bases: 19. CDR3 in amino acids: CASGRWGQASQRLFF. CDR3 nucleotides: TGTGCCAGCGGTCGGTGGGGACAGGCCAGCCAACGGCTGTTTTTT.

The genes are TRBV28 and TRBJ2-1, with a possible D match to TRBD2 (6 bases). Trimming left V 6 bases short and J 4 bases short, with 13 bases between. This CDR3 region has 14 residues. CDR1 is MDHEN, CDR2 SYDVKM, per germline. The CDR3 is CASRGTGVYNEQFF. CDR3 bases: TGTGCCAGCAGGGGGACGGGGGTGTACAATGAGCAGTTCTTC.

This chain joins TRBV5-4 and TRBJ2-5, with D uncertain. Germline CDR1 reads SGHNT; CDR2 reads YYREEE (reference sequence). The CDR3 has 13 amino acids. The V gene lost 2 bases and the J gene lost 5 bases, with 10 bases spanning the gap. CDR3 coding DNA: TGTGCCAGCAGCTTAGGCGGTAGGGAGACCCAGTACTTC. Translated, it gives CASSLGGRETQYF.